The sequence of this T cell receptor (beta chain) was determined in a study of shared clonotypes between healthy human individuals. Study details: Researchers drew samples from two women and three men aged 18 to 49.

CD45RO-negative cells were positively selected for CCR7, leaving out terminally differentiated effector memory CD45RA+ cells. This table comes from immunoSEQ multiplex PCR, and its TCRdb copy is limited to in-frame clones, with some not included. The sample lists about 2.2 million clones; around 93% were seen once. CDR1 is MGHDK, CDR2 SYGVNS, per germline. The junction had 11 bases not matched to a gene; V was cut back by 5 bases and J by 8 bases. The CDR3 is 16 amino acids. This chain connects TRBV25-1 to TRBJ1-4; 10 nucleotides match TRBD1. This clonotype originated in a man between 18 and 29 years old in good health. Some clones in this sample may be carry-over from other donors' samples. Sequencing was carried out using naive CD8+ T cells from PBMCs. CDR3 protein: CASSPHPGTGVEKLFF. The CDR3 DNA sequence: TGTGCCAGCAGTCCTCATCCCGGGACAGGGGTGGAAAAACTGTTTTTT.